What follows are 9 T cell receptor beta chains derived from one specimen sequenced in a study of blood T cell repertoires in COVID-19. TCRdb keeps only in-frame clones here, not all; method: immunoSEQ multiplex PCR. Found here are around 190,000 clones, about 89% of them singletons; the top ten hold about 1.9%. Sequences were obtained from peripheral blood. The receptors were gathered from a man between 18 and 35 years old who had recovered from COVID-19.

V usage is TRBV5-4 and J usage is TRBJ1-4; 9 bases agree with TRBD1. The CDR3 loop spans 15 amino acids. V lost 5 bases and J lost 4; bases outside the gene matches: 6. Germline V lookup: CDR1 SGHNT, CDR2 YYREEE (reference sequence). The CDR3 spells CASRRGQGNNEKLFF. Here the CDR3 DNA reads TGTGCCAGCAGGCGTGGACAGGGGAATAATGAAAAACTGTTTTTT.

DNA of the CDR3: TGTGCCGCCGAGCGTACGGGAGGGAATGAGCAGTTCTTC. Amino acid sequence: CAAERTGGNEQFF. V is TRBV10-3 and J is TRBJ2-1, with TRBD2 matching over 8 bases. The length of the CDR3 is 13 residues. V shed 11 bases and J 7 bases; nucleotides not matched to a gene: 10. The germline gives CDR1 ENHRY, CDR2 SYGVKD.

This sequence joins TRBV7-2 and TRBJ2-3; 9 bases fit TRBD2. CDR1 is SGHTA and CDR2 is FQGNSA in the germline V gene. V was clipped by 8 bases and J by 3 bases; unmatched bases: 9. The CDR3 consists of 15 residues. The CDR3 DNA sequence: TGTGCCAGCTCCTTCCGCGGGAGGGCGACAGATACGCAGTATTTT. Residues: CASSFRGRATDTQYF.

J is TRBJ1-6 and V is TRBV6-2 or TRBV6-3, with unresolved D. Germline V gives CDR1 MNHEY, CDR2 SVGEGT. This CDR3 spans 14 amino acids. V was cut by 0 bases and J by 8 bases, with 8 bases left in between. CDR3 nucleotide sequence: TGTGCCAGCAGTTACTCCGAGAGGGATTCACCCCTCCACTTT. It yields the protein CASSYSERDSPLHF.

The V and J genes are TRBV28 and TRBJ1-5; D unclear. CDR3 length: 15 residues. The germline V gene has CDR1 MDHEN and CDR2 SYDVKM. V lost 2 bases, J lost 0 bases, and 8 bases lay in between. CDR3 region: CASSLGLYSNQPQHF. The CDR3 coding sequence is TGTGCCAGCAGTTTAGGACTGTATAGCAATCAGCCCCAGCATTTT.

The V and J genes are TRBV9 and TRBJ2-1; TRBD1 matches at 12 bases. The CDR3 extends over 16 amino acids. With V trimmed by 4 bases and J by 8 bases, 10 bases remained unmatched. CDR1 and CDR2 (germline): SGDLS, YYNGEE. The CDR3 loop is CASSPWDRGRFHEQFF. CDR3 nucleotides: TGTGCCAGCAGCCCCTGGGACAGGGGGCGCTTCCATGAGCAGTTCTTC. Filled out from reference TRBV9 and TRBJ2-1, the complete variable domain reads DSGVTQTPKHLITATGQRVTLRCSPRSGDLSVYWYQQSLDQGLQFLIQYYNGEERAKGNILERFSAQQFPDLHSELNLSSLELGDSALYFCASSPWDRGRFHEQFFGPGTRLTVL.

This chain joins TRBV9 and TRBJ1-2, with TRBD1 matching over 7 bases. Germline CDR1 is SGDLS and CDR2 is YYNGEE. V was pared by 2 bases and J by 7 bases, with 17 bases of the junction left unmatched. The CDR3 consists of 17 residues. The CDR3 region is CASSVDPTGQPVAGYTF. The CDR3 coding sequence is TGTGCCAGCAGCGTTGATCCTACGGGACAGCCCGTCGCTGGCTACACCTTC.

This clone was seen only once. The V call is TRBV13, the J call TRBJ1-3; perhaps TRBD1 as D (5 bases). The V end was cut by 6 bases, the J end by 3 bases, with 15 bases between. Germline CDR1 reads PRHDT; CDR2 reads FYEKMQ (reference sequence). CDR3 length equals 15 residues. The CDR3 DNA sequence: TGTGCCAGCAGGCTGGACATTCTCAATGGAAACACCATATATTTT. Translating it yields CASRLDILNGNTIYF.

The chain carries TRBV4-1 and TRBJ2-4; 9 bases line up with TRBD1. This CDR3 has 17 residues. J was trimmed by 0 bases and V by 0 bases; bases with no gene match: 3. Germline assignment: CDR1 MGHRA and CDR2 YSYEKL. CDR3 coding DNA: TGCGCCAGCAGCCAAGAGGGACAGGGACTAGCCAAAAACATTCAGTACTTC. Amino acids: CASSQEGQGLAKNIQYF.